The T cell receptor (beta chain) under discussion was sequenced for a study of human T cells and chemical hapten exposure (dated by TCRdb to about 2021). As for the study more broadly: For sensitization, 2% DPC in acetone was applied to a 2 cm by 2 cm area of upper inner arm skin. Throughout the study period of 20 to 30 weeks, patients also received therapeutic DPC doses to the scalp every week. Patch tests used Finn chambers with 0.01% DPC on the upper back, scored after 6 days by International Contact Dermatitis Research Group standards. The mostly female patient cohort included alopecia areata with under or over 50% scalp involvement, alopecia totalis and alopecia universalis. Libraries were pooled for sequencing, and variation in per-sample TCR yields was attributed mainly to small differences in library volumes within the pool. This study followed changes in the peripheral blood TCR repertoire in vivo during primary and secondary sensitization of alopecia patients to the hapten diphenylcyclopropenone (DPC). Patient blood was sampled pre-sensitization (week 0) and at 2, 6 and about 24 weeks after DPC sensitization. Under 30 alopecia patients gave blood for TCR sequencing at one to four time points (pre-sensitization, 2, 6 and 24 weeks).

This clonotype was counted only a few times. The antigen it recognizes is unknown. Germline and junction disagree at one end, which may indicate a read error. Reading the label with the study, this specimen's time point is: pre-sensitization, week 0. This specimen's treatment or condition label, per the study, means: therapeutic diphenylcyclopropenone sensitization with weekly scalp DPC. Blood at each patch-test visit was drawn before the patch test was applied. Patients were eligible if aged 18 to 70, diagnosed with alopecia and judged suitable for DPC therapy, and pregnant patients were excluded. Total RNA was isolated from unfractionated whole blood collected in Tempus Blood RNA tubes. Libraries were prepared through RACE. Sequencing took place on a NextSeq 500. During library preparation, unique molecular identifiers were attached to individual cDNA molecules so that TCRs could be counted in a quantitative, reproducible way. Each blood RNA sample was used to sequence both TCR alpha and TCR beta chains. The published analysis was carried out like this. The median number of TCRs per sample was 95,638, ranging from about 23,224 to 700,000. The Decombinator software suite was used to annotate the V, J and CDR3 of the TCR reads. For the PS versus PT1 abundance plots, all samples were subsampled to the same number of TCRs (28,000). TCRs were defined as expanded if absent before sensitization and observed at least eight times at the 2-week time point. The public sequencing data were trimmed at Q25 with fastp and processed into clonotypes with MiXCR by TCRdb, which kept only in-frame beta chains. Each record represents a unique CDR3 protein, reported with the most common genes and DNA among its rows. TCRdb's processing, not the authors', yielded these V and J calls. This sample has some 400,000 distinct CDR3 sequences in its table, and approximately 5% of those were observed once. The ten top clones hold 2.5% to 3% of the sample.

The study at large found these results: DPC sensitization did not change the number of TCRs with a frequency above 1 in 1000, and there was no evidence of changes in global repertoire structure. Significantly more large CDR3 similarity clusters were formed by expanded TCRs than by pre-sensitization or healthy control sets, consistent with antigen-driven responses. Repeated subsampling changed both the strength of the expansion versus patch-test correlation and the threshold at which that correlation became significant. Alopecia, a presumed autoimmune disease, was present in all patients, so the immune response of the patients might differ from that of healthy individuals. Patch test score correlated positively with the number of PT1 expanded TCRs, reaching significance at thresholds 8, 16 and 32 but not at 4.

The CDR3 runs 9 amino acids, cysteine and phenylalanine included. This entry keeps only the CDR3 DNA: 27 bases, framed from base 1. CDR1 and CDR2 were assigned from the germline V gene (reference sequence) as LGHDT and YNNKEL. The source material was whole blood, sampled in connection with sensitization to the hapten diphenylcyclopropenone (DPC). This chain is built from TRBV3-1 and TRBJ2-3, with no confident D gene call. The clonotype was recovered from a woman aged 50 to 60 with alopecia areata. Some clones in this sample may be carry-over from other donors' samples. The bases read TGTGCCAGCAGCCAAGACACCGGTTTT. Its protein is CASSQDTGF.